The clone carrying this T cell receptor (beta chain) came up once. No antigen is known for it. The source of the sample is a study of cytomegalovirus exposure and HLA in healthy donors. Study-wide results and limits: Reports showed the classifier diagnosing cytomegalovirus status with high specificity and sensitivity. The listing of 160 or so TCR beta chains classed them as cytomegalovirus-associated.

Measured with immunoSEQ multiplex PCR; TCRdb has only the in-frame clones, and not every one. In the table there are about 240,000 clones, more than 75% of which are singletons. The specimen was PBMCs. The receptor was isolated from a woman in her 30s in good health and CMV-seropositive.

The CDR3 DNA sequence: TGCGCCAGCAGCCCCTCGACAGGGAGGTACTACAATGAGCAGTTCTTC. The encoded protein is CASSPSTGRYYNEQFF. This chain joins TRBV4-1 and TRBJ2-1, with a possible D match to TRBD1 (7 bases). V lost 4 bases and J 3 bases, leaving 16 bases between the germline ends. The CDR3 is made up of 16 amino acids. Germline lookup yields CDR1 MGHRA and CDR2 YSYEKL.